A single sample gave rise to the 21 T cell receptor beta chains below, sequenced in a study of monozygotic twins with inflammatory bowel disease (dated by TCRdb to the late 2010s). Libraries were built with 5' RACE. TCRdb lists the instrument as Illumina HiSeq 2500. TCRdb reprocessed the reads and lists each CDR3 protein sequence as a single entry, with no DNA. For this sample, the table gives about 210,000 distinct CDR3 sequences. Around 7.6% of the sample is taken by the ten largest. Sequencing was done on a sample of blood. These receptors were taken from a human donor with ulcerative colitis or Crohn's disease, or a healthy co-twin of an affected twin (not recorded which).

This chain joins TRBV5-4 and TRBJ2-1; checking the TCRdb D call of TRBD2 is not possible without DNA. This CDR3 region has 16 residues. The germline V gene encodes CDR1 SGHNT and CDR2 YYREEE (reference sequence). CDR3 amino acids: CASSWLTSLAYNEQFF.

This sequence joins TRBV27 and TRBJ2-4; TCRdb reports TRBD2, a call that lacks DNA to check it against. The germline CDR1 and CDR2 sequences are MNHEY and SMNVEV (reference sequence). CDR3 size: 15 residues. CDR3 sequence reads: CASSLSWGLGNMQYF.

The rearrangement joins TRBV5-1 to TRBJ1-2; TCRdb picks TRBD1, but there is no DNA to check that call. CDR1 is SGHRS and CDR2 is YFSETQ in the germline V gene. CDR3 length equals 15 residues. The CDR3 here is CASSTGTALEMGYTF.

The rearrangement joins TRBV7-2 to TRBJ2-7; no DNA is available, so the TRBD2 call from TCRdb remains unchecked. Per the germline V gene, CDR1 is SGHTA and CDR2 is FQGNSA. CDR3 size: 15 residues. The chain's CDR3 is CASSITSGVNYEQYF.

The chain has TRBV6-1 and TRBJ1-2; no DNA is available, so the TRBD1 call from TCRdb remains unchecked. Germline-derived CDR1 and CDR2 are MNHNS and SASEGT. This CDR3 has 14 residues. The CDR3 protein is CASRAQGAGYGYTF.

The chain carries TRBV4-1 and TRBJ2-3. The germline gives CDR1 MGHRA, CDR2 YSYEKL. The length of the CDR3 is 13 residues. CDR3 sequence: CASSLIDSDTQYF.

The CDR3 loop reads CASSHPPGELFF. J is TRBJ2-2 and V is TRBV4-1; the D call of TRBD2 rests on TCRdb alone, since no DNA is present to check it. In germline, CDR1 is MGHRA, CDR2 YSYEKL. The CDR3 is made up of 12 amino acids.

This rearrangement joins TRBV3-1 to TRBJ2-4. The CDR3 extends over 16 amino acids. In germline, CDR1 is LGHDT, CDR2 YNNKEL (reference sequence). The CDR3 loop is CASSQDLASAKNIQYF.

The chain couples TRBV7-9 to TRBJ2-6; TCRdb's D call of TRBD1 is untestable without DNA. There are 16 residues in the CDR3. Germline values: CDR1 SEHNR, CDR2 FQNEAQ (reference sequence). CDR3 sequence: CASSLEGVSGANVLTF.

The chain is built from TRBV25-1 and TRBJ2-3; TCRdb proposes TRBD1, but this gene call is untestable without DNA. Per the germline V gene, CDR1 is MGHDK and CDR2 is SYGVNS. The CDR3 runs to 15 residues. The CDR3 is CASSRAGGVVDTQYF.

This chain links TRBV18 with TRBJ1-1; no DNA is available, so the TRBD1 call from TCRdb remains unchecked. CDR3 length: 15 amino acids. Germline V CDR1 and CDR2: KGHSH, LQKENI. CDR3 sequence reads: CASSPSTGQSGDAFF. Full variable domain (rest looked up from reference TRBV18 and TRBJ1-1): NAGVMQNPRHLVRRRGQEARLRCSPMKGHSHVYWYRQLPEEGLKFMVYLQKENIIDESGMPKERFSAEFPKEGPSILRIQQVVRGDSAAYFCASSPSTGQSGDAFFGQGTRLTVV.

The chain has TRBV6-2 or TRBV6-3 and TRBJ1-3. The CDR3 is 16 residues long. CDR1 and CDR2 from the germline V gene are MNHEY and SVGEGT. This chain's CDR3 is CASSYAAKVDGNTIYF.

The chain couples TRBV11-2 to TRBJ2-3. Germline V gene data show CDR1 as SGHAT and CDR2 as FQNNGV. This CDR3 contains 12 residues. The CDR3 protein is CASSFAVGTQYF.

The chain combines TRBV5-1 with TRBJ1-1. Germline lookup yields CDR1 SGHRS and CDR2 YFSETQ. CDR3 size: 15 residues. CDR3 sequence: CASGGALGANTEAFF.

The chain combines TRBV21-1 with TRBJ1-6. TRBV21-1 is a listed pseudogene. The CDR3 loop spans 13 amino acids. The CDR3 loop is CASSKDNNSPLHF.

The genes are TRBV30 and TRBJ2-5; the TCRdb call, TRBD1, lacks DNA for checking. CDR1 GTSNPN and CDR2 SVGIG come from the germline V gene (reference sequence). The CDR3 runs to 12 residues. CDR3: CAWMPGEETQYF.

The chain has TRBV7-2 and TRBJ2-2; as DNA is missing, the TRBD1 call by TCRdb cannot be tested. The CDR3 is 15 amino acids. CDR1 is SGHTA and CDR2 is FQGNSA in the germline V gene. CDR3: CASSLNRGNTGELFF.

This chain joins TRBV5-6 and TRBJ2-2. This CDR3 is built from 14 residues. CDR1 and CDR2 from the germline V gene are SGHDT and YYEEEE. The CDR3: CASSFPIPTGELFF.

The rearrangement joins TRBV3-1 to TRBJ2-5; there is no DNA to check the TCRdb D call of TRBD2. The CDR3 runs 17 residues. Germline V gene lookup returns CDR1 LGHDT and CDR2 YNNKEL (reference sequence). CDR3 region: CASSQDEERLAQETQYF.

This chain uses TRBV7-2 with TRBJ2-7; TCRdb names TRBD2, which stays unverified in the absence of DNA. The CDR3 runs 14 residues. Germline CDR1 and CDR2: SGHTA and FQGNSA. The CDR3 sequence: CASSLDAAAYEQYF. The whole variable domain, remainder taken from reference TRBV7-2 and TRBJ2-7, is GAGVSQSPSNKVTEKGKDVELRCDPISGHTALYWYRQSLGQGLEFLIYFQGNSAPDKSGLPSDRFSAERTGGSVSTLTIQRTQQEDSAVYLCASSLDAAAYEQYFGPGTRLTVT.

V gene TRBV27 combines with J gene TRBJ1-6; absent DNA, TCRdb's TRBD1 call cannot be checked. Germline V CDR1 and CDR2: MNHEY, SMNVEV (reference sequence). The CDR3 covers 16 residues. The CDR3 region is CASSLSAGGNGSPLHF.